Listed here is a single T cell receptor beta chain. No antigen is known for it. The data were obtained in a study of T cell responses to AZD1222 COVID-19 vaccine. Findings and caveats of the study: Females outnumbered males among donors, who were mostly white British; clonal diversity was possibly underestimated.

Assay used: immunoSEQ multiplex PCR; TCRdb lists only in-frame clones, some missing. The data show about 150,000 clones, approximately 94% seen once. The CDR3 is 13 amino acids. V trimming: 5 bases; J trimming: 9 bases; junction bases outside the gene matches: 2. Germline assignment: CDR1 MNHEY and CDR2 SVGEGT. The sequencing here drew on peripheral blood, taken on day 0 of AZD1222 vaccination. This rearrangement joins TRBV6-2 or TRBV6-3 to TRBJ1-6; 9 bases match TRBD1. The source of this sequence is an adult in good health. CDR3 protein: CASSGTGSSPLHF. The CDR3, as DNA: TGTGCCAGCAGTGGGACAGGGAGTTCACCCCTCCACTTT.